The TCR beta chain under discussion was sequenced for a study of cytomegalovirus exposure and HLA in healthy donors. Overall study findings and caveats: A later analysis reportedly found that, within productive TCRs, an Asian-associated ancestry cluster had fewer N-insertions than the mean observed across the 666 donors. The authors confirmed in vitro that a few CMV-associated chains were specific for CMV antigens. Indistinguishable V segments such as TRBV6-2 and TRBV6-3 were excluded.

Remarks on this clone: Its matching antigen is unknown.

CDR3 length: 16 amino acids. Both 60 Vbeta primers and 13 Jbeta primers went into the PCR. TCRdb's copy holds only in-frame clones and misses some; the assay was immunoSEQ multiplex PCR. This sample has some 57,000 clones, with 80% to 90% found just once. This TCR was sampled from a man younger than 40 in good health and CMV-seropositive. The chain recombines TRBV21-1 with TRBJ2-3; no DNA check was done on the table's D call, TRBD2. TRBV21-1 has pseudogene status. Sequencing was done on a sample of PBMCs. Here the CDR3 DNA reads TGTGCCAGCAGCAAAACCGGGACTAGCGGCACAGATACGCAGTATTTT. It codes for CASSKTGTSGTDTQYF.